This T cell receptor (beta chain) came from a study of blood T cell repertoires in COVID-19 (dated by TCRdb to the early 2020s). For the wider study: Collaborator samples came from the United States, Italy and Spain and covered acute and convalescent phases of COVID-19. The prospective study material was composed of cDNA or gDNA derived from T cells, B-cell-depleted T cells, or PBMCs. Subjects who had been exposed to COVID-19, were actively infected with it, or had recovered from it provided the deeply sampled blood TCRbeta repertoires that made up the dataset. The repertoires were released in a freely available public database intended as a resource for research on the immune response to SARS-CoV-2. Samples were obtained from the ongoing ImmuneRACE study (first 160 participants) and from over 1,000 subjects provided by 6 global collaborators. A de-identified subject ID, COVID-19 status, age in years and sex were almost always included in the sample metadata. Where available, HLA class I and class II types were taken from metadata supplied by the sample provider and were not determined by assay-based typing. The full study reports these points: How much clinical and demographic metadata was included differed by source and by participant, and the metadata was provided uncurated.

Worth noting for this clone: Its antigen is not yet known. Base qualities are not provided; no much larger clone lies one nucleotide away.

Samples from volunteer blood donors who had recovered from COVID-19 were contributed by a second Seattle source. The collaborating institutions used their own protocols to collect whole blood in K2EDTA tubes. Collaborator samples were shipped for TCRbeta analysis as frozen whole blood, isolated PBMCs, or DNA extracted from either sample type. TCRbeta CDR3 regions were amplified from genomic DNA by means of the immunoSEQ Assay, a bias-controlled multiplex PCR. The paper's processing steps were these. Within the assay, amplification of reference gene primers was used to estimate how many nucleated cells each sample contained. To quantify the absolute abundance of each unique TCRbeta CDR3 rearrangement, sequence reads were collapsed and filtered. For each sample, productive Simpson clonality was calculated as the square root of Simpson's diversity index across productive rearrangements. TCRdb obtained this table from immuneACCESS and retained in-frame rearrangements with V and J assigned. These tables miss some clones; where compared with another copy, unresolved V genes account for less than half of the shortfall, and the remainder is unexplained. The V and J calls and clone size come from that table; D and trimming were worked out from the DNA. The sample data list 200,000 to 300,000 clones, and over 80% of these were observed just once. About 1.4% of the sample goes to the ten largest clones.

The CDR3 sequence holds 16 residues, the cysteine and phenylalanine included. Just CDR3 DNA is preserved here, 48 bases in frame from base 1. From the germline V gene, CDR1 is SGHAT and CDR2 is FQNNGV. V has 6 bases trimmed and J has 8 bases trimmed; junction bases matching no gene number 15. The receptor was isolated from a woman aged 35 to 49 who had recovered from COVID-19. Sample: peripheral blood. The sequence links TRBV11-2 to TRBJ1-4; 7 bases in the middle match TRBD1. The nucleotides read TGTGCCAGCAGTCCACCTCCGGGACAGCCCGACGAAAAACTGTTTTTT. This yields the protein CASSPPPGQPDEKLFF.